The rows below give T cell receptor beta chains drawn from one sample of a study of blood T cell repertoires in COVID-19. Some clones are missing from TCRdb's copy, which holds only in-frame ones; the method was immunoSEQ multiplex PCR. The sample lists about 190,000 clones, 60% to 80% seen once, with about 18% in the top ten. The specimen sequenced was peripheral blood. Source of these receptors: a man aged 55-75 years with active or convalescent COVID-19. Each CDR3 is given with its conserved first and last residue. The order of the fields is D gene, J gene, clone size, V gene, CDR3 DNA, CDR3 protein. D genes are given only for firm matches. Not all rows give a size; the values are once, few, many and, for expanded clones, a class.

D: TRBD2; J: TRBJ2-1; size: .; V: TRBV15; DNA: TGTGCCACCAGCACCAATCCTAGCGGGAGGGACAATGAGCAGTTCTTC; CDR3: CATSTNPSGRDNEQFF
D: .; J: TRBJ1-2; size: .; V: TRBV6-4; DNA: TGTGCCAGTACTCAACGGGGGTTACGCGGCTACACCTTC; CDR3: CASTQRGLRGYTF
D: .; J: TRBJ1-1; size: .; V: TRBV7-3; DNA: TGTGCCAGCAGCAGTACAGGGTACACTGAAGCTTTCTTT; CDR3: CASSSTGYTEAFF
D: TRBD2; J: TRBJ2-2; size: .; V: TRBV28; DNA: TGTGCCAGCAGCCCCTGGGGAGGGCCGGGCACCGGGGAGCTGTTTTTT; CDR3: CASSPWGGPGTGELFF
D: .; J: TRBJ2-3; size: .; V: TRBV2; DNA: TGTGCCAGCAGGGAACTAGCTTCCCTGGATACGCAGTATTTT; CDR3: CASRELASLDTQYF
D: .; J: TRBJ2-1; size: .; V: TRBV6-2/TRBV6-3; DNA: TGTGCCAGCAGTCAAGGGTCAGCGGGCAGTTACAATGAGCAGTTCTTC; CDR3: CASSQGSAGSYNEQFF
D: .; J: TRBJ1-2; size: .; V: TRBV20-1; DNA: TGCAGTGCTACAGGAACATCTGGCTACACCTTC; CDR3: CSATGTSGYTF
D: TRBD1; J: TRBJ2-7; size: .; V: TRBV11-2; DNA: TGTGCCAGCAGCCCATCCGGGACAGGGAGCTACGAGCAGTACTTC; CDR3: CASSPSGTGSYEQYF
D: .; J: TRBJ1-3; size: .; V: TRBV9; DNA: TGTGCCAGCAGTTCCCCGCGCGGCCGCGGCTCTGGAAACACCATATATTTT; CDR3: CASSSPRGRGSGNTIYF
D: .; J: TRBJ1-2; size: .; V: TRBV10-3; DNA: TGTGCCAGTCGGACAGCTTCTAACTATGGCTACACCTTC; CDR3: CASRTASNYGYTF
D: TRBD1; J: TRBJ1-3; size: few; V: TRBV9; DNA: TGTGCCAGCAGCGCCAGGGGGGCCTCTGGAAACACCATATATTTT; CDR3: CASSARGASGNTIYF
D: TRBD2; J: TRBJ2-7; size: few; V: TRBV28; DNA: TGTGCCAGCGGCCCGGGGACTAGCGGATCCACACGGGCCTACGAGCAGTACTTC; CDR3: CASGPGTSGSTRAYEQYF
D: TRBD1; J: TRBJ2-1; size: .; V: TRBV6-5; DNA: TGTGCCAGCAGTTCCCCAGGGGGCCCTGGCAATGAGCAGTTCTTC; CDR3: CASSSPGGPGNEQFF
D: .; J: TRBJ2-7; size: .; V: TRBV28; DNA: TGTGCCAGCGGGACTGGGTACGAGCAGTACTTC; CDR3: CASGTGYEQYF
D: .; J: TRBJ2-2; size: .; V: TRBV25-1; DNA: .; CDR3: CASSARRAGELFF
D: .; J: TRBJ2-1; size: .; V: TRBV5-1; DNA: TGCGCCAGCAGCGGGCCGGGAACCTACAATGAGCAGTTCTTC; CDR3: CASSGPGTYNEQFF
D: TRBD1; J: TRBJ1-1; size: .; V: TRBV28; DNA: TGTGCCACCAACAGGGGGTTCACTGAAGCTTTCTTT; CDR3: CATNRGFTEAFF
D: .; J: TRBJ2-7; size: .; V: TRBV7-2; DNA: TGTGCCAGCAGCTCAGGTGGCGACGAGCAGTACTTC; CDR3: CASSSGGDEQYF
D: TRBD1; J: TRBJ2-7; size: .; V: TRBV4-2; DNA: TGTGCCAGCAGCCGAGAAGCGGGACAGGGTTACGAGCAGTACTTC; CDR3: CASSREAGQGYEQYF
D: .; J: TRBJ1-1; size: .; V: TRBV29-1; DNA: TGCAGCTCCCGGGCCGGGGGGACTGAAGCTTTCTTT; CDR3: CSSRAGGTEAFF
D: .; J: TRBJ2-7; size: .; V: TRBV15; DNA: TGTGCCACCAGCAGATCCCGTTGGGGCGACGAGCAGTACTTC; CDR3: CATSRSRWGDEQYF
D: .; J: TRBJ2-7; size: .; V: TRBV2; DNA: TGTGCCAGCAGTTTTTCAGGTCACGAGCAGTACTTC; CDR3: CASSFSGHEQYF
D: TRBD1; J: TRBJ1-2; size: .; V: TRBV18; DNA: TGTGCCAGCTCACCACAGGGGGCCCATGGCTACACCTTC; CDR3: CASSPQGAHGYTF
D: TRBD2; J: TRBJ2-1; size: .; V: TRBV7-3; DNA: TGTGCCACCGACGGACCCCCACCGGGACTAGCGGGAGTTGAGCAGTTCTTC; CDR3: CATDGPPPGLAGVEQFF
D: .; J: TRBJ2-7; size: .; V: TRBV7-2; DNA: TGTGCCAGCAGCTTCGGCAGGTTGAGCTCCTACGAGCAGTACTTC; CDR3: CASSFGRLSSYEQYF
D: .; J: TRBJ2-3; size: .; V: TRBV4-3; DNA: TGCGCCAGCAGCCCCTCGGGGAGCTCCTATACGCAGTATTTT; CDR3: CASSPSGSSYTQYF
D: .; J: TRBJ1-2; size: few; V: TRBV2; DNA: TGTGCCAGCAGTGTGACAGAAAGTGGCTACACCTTC; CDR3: CASSVTESGYTF
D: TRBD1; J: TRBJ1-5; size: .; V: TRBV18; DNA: TGTGCCAGCTCACCGACCACAGGGGTTCAGCCCCAGCATTTT; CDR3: CASSPTTGVQPQHF